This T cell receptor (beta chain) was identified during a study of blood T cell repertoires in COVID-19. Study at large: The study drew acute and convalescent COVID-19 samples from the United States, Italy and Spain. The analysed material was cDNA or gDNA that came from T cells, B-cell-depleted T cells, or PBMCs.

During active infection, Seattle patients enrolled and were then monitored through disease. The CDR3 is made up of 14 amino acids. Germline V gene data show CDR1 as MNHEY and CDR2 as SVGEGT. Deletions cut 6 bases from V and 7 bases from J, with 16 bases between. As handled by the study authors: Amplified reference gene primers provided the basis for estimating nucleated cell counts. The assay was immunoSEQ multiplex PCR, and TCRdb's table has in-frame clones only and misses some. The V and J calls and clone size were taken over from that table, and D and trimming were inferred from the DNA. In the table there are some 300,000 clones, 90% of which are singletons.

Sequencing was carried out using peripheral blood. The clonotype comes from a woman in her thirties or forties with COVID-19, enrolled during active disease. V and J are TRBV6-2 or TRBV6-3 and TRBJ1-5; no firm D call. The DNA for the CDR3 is TGTGCCAGCAGCCCCTCTGTGGTGGAGCAGCCCCAGCATTTT. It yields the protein CASSPSVVEQPQHF.